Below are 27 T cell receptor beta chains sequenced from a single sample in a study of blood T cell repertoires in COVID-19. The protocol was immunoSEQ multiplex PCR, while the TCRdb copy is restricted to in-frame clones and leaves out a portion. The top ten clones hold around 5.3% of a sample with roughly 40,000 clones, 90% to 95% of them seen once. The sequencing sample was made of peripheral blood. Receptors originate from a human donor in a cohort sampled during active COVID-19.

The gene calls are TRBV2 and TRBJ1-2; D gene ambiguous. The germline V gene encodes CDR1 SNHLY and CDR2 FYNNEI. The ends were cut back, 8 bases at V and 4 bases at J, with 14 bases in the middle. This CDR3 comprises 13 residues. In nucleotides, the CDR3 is TGTGCCAGCCCTTGGCGGGGTTTCTATGGCTACACCTTC. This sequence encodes CASPWRGFYGYTF. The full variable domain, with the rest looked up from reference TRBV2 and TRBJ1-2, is EPEVTQTPSHQVTQMGQEVILRCVPISNHLYFYWYRQILGQKVEFLVSFYNNEISEKSEIFDDQFSVERPDGSNFTLKIRSTKLEDSAMYFCASPWRGFYGYTFGSGTRLTVV.

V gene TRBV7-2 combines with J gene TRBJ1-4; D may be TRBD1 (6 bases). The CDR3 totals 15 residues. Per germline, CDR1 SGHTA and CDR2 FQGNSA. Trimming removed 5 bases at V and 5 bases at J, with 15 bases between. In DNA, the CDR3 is TGTGCCAGCAGCGTTCAGACAGGATCGAATGAAAAACTGTTTTTT. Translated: CASSVQTGSNEKLFF.

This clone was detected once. CDR3 amino acids: CASSYSDRGETQYF. The CDR3 bases are TGTGCCAGCAGTTACTCCGACAGGGGGGAGACCCAGTACTTC. The chain carries TRBV6-2 or TRBV6-3 and TRBJ2-5; 9 bases are a match to TRBD1. Germline CDR1 is MNHEY and CDR2 is SVGEGT. The CDR3 has 14 amino acids. Unmatched junction bases numbered 1, after V lost 0 bases and J lost 5 bases.

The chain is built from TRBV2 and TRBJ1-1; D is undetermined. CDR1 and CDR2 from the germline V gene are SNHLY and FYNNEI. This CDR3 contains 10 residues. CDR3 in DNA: TGTGTACCGGGGAACACTGAAGCTTTCTTT. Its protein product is CVPGNTEAFF.

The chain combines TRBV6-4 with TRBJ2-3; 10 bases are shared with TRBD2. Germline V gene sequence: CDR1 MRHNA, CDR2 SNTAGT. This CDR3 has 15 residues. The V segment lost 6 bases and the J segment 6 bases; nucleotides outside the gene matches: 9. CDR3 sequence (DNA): TGTGCCAGCAGCCGCAGAGCGGGAGGGACGGATACGCAGTATTTT. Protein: CASSRRAGGTDTQYF.

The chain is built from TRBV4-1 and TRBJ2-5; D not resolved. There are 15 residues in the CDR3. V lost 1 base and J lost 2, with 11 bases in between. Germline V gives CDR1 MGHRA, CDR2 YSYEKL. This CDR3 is CASSQGRGVQETQYF. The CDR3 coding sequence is TGCGCCAGCAGCCAAGGACGAGGAGTTCAAGAGACCCAGTACTTC.

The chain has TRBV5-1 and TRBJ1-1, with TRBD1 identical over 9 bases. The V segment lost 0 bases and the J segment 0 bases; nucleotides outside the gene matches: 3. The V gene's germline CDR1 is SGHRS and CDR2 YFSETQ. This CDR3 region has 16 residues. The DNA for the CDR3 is TGCGCCAGCAGCTTGGGGACAGGGGCTCTGAACACTGAAGCTTTCTTT. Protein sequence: CASSLGTGALNTEAFF.

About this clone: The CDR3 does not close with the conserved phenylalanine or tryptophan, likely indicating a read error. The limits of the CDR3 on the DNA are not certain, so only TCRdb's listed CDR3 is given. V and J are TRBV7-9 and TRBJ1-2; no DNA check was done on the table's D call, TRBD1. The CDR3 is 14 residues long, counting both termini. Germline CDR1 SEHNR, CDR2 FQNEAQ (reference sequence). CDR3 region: CASSLTLGQGEYIL.

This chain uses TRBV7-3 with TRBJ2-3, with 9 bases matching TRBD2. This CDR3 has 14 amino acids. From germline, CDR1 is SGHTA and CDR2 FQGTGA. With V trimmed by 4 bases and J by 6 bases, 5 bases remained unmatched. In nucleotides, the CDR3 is TGTGCCAGCAGCTCGGGACTAGCAACGGATACGCAGTATTTT. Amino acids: CASSSGLATDTQYF.

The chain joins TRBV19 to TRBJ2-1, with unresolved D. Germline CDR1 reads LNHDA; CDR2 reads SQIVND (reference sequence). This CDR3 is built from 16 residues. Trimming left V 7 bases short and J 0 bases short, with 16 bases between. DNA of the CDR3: TGTGCCAGTACCAACCTTCAGAAGTCCTCCTACAATGAGCAGTTCTTC. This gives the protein CASTNLQKSSYNEQFF.

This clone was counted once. The CDR3, as DNA: TGCGCCAGCAGCCAAGATCTGCTAGTCGGGTCCTACGAGCAGTACTTC. Encoded protein: CASSQDLLVGSYEQYF. The genes are TRBV4-3 and TRBJ2-7; unclear D gene. The CDR3 totals 16 residues. V was trimmed by 0 bases and J by 1 base, leaving 13 bases between them. Germline V gives CDR1 LGHNA, CDR2 YSLEER.

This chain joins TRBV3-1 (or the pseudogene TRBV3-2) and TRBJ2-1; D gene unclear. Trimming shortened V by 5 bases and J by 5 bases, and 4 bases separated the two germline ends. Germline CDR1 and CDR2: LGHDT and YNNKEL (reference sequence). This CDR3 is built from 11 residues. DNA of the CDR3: TGTGCCAGCAGCTCAAACAATGAGCAGTTCTTC. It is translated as CASSSNNEQFF.

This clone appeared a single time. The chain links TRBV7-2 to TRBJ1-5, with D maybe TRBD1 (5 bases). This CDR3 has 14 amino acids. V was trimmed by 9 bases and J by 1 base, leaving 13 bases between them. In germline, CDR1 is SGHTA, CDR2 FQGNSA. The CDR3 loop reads CASQYRRSNQPQHF. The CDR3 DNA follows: TGTGCCAGTCAATACAGGCGAAGCAATCAGCCCCAGCATTTT.

The DNA for the CDR3 is TGTGCAAGTCGCTTAGCGGGCCTAGCGGGAGGGCAACACGAGCAGTACTTC. As protein: CASRLAGLAGGQHEQYF. The chain employs TRBV12-2 and TRBJ2-7; the D call in the table, TRBD2, was not verified against the DNA. TRBV12-2 is assigned pseudogene status. The CDR3 sequence is 17 residues long.

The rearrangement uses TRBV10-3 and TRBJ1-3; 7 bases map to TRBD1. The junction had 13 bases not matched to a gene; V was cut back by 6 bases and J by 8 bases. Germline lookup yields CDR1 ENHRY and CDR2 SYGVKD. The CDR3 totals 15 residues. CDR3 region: CAISPGQAAGYTIYF. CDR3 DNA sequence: TGTGCCATCAGCCCCGGACAGGCCGCCGGGTACACCATATATTTT.

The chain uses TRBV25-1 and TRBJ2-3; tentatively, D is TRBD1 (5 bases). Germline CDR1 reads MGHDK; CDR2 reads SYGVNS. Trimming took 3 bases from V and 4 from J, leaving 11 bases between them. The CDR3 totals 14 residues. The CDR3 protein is CASSDRQIADTQYF. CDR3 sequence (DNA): TGTGCCAGCAGTGATAGACAGATTGCAGATACGCAGTATTTT.

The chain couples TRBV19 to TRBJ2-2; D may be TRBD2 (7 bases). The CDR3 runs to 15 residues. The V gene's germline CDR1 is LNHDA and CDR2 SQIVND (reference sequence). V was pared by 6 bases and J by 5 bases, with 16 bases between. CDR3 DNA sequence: TGTGCCAGTAGCTTCCGGGGGGCTCGAACCGGGGAGCTGTTTTTT. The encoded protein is CASSFRGARTGELFF.

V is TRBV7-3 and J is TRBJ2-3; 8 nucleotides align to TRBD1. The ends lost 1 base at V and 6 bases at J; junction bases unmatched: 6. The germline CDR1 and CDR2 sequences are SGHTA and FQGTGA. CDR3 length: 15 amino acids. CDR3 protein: CASSLKAGGRDTQYF. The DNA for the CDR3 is TGTGCCAGCAGCTTAAAGGCAGGGGGCCGGGATACGCAGTATTTT.

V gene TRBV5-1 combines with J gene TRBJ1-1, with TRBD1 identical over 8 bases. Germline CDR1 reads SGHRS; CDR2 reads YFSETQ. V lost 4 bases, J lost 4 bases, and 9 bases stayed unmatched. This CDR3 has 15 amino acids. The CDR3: CASSPVGDRGTEAFF. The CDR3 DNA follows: TGCGCCAGCAGCCCGGTGGGTGACAGGGGCACTGAAGCTTTCTTT. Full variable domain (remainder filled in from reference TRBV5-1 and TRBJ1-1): KAGVTQTPRYLIKTRGQQVTLSCSPISGHRSVSWYQQTPGQGLQFLFEYFSETQRNKGNFPGRFSGRQFSNSRSEMNVSTLELGDSALYLCASSPVGDRGTEAFFGQGTRLTVV.

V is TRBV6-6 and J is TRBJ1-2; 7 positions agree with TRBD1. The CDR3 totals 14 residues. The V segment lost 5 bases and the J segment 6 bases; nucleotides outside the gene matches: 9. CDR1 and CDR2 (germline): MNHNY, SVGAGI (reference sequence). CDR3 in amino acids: CASSQRQGADGYTF. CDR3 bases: TGTGCCAGCAGTCAACGACAGGGCGCAGATGGCTACACCTTC.

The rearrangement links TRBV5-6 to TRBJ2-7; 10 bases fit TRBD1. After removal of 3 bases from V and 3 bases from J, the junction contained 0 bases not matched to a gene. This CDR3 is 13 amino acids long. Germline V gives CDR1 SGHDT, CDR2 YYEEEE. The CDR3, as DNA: TGTGCCAGCAGCTGGGACAGGGGCTACGAGCAGTACTTC. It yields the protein CASSWDRGYEQYF.

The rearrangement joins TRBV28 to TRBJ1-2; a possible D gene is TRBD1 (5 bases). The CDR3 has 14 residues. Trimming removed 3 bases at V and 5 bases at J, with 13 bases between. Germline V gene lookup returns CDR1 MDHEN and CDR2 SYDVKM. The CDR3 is CASSFSGRAYGYTF. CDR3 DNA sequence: TGTGCCAGCAGTTTTTCCGGCAGGGCGTATGGCTACACCTTC.

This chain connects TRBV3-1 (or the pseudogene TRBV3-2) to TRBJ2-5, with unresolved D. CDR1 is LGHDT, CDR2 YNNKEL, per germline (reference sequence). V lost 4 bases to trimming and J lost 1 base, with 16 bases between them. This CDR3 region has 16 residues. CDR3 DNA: TGTGCCAGCAGCCGAGACCCCACTATGAGCCAAGAGACCCAGTACTTC. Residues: CASSRDPTMSQETQYF.

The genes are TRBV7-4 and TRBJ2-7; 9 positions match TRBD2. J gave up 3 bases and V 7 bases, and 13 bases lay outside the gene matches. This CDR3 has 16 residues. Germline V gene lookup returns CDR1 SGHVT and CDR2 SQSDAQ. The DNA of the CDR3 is TGTGCCAGCACTATGACGGTAGCGGGGGTTTTCTACGAGCAGTACTTC. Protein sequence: CASTMTVAGVFYEQYF.

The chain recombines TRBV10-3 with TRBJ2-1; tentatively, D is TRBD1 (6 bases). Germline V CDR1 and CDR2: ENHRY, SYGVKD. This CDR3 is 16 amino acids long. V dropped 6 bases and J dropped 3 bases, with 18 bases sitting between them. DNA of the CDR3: TGTGCCATCAGAACGGAAACAGGGACGCACTACAATGAGCAGTTCTTC. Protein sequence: CAIRTETGTHYNEQFF.

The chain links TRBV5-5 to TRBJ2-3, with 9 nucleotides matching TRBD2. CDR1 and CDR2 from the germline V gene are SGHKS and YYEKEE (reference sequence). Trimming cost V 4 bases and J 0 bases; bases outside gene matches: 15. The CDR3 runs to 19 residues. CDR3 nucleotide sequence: TGTGCCAGCAGCGGGGGCCGAGCGGGAGGAACAGCTAGCACAGATACGCAGTATTTT. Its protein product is CASSGGRAGGTASTDTQYF.

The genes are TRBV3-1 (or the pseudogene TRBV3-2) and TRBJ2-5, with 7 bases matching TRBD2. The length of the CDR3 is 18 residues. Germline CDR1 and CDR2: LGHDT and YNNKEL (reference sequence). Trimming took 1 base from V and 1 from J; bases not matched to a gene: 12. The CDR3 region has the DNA TGTGCCAGCAGCCAAGTAAGGCGGGACTATCCCTTCCAAGAGACCCAGTACTTC. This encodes CASSQVRRDYPFQETQYF.